This TCR beta chain was observed in a study of blood T cell repertoires in COVID-19. The overall study: There were acute and convalescent COVID-19 samples, and they came from the United States, Italy and Spain. PBMCs, B-cell-depleted T cells, or T cells were the source of the cDNA or gDNA that made up the material.

Looked up from germline, CDR1 is MNHNS and CDR2 is SASEGT. There are 13 residues in the CDR3. V dropped 1 base and J dropped 10 bases, with 8 bases sitting between them. As handled by the study authors: Reference gene primers were amplified, and this amplification served to estimate nucleated cell counts. Repertoires were generated with immunoSEQ multiplex PCR, while TCRdb's copy carries only in-frame clones and drops some. D and trimming come from the DNA, and the V and J calls and clone size come from that table. The profile covers roughly 230,000 clones, with about 85% appearing a single time and around 0.97% taken by the ten largest.

The receptor was isolated from a man in his forties or fifties with acute or convalescent COVID-19. Material for sequencing was peripheral blood. V gene TRBV6-1 combines with J gene TRBJ1-6; D call uncertain. The CDR3 region is CASSEGEVSPLHF. CDR3 bases: TGTGCCAGCAGTGAAGGAGAGGTGTCACCCCTCCACTTT.